Listed here are 10 T cell receptor beta chains from one sample, sequenced in a study of CD8 T cells in ankylosing spondylitis. Findings and limits, study-wide: Within ankylosing spondylitis blood, a TCR beta motif made up of several highly homologous variants appeared to be characteristic.

These receptors' antigens are unknown. From the 5' RACE reads, TCRdb called clonotypes with MiXCR, one entry per CDR3 protein. This sample carries roughly 700,000 distinct CDR3 sequences, around 17% of them seen once, and the ten largest clones take around 19%. Sequences were obtained from blood, either unsorted or a sorted T cell fraction (not recorded which). The receptors were gathered from a male donor with ankylosing spondylitis.

This clonotype was picked up a small number of times. This chain links TRBV12-3 or TRBV12-4 with TRBJ2-3, with TRBD2 identical over 7 bases. After removal of 5 bases from V and 3 bases from J, the junction contained 11 bases not matched to a gene. The CDR3 is 16 amino acids. The CDR3 protein is CASSPTREAGTDTQYF. The CDR3 bases are TGTGCCAGCAGTCCCACCAGGGAAGCGGGAACAGATACGCAGTATTTT.

This rearrangement joins TRBV18 to TRBJ2-5, with D perhaps assigned TRBD1 or TRBD2 (5 bases each). V dropped 0 bases and J dropped 5 bases, with 10 bases sitting between them. The CDR3 is made up of 14 amino acids. Germline lookup yields CDR1 KGHSH and CDR2 LQKENI. The CDR3 bases are TGTGCCAGCTCACCACCGGGGACGGGGGAGACCCAGTACTTC. This encodes CASSPPGTGETQYF.

The chain recombines TRBV29-1 with TRBJ1-2; 8 nucleotides line up with TRBD1. J lost 8 bases, V lost 4 bases, and 15 bases had no gene match. Germline lookup yields CDR1 SQVTM and CDR2 ANQGSEA. The CDR3 extends over 15 amino acids. CDR3 sequence reads: CSVGEDRAHEKGYTF. CDR3 sequence (DNA): TGCAGCGTTGGGGAGGACAGGGCGCATGAAAAGGGCTACACCTTC.

The chain has TRBV11-2 and TRBJ2-1; TRBD2 aligns across 8 bases. Trimming removed 3 bases from V and 8 bases from J; junction bases left unmatched: 6. The CDR3 length is 14 residues. The V gene's germline CDR1 is SGHAT and CDR2 FQNNGV. The chain's CDR3 is CASSFSGGWDEQFF. For the CDR3, the DNA is TGTGCCAGCAGCTTTTCGGGAGGGTGGGATGAGCAGTTCTTC.

The J gene is TRBJ2-3, the V gene TRBV16; D unclear. The V end was cut by 0 bases, the J end by 2 bases, with 12 bases between. Germline V gene data show CDR1 as KGHSY and CDR2 as FQNENV. The CDR3 length is 16 residues. In DNA, the CDR3 is TGTGCCAGCAGCCAATCGGGCCCGTCGACCACAGATACGCAGTATTTT. It yields the protein CASSQSGPSTTDTQYF.

The chain couples TRBV3-1 to TRBJ2-7; D remains unclear. V was clipped by 2 bases and J by 0 bases, with 8 bases between them. The CDR3 extends over 14 amino acids. The germline gives CDR1 LGHDT, CDR2 YNNKEL (reference sequence). CDR3 nucleotide sequence: TGTGCCAGCAGCCAATTTGAGCTCTCCTACGAGCAGTACTTC. Its protein is CASSQFELSYEQYF.

This chain links TRBV7-8 with TRBJ2-1; 11 bases agree with TRBD2. The V segment lost 3 bases and the J segment 7 bases; nucleotides outside the gene matches: 8. The CDR3 sequence is 16 residues long. The germline V gene encodes CDR1 SGHVS and CDR2 FQNEAQ. CDR3 in amino acids: CASSLISGGAGNEQFF. Here the CDR3 DNA reads TGTGCCAGCAGCTTGATTAGCGGGGGGGCTGGGAATGAGCAGTTCTTC.

The chain recombines TRBV5-1 with TRBJ2-2; TRBD1 matches at 10 bases. The germline V gene has CDR1 SGHRS and CDR2 YFSETQ. The CDR3 is 15 residues long. The V and J ends lost 2 bases and 5 bases, in that order; junction bases with no gene match: 3. CDR3 coding DNA: TGCGCCAGCAGCTTAGACAGGGGGCAAACCGGGGAGCTGTTTTTT. Residues: CASSLDRGQTGELFF.

This clonotype was observed a handful of times. The chain employs TRBV6-5 and TRBJ2-3, with 8 bases that match TRBD1. The CDR3 consists of 14 residues. V trimming: 4 bases; J trimming: 5 bases; junction bases outside the gene matches: 5. Per the germline V gene, CDR1 is MNHEY and CDR2 is SVGAGI. CDR3 region: CASSWTGTGDTQYF. CDR3 bases: TGTGCCAGCAGTTGGACAGGGACGGGAGATACGCAGTATTTT.

The V call is TRBV12-3 or TRBV12-4, the J call TRBJ1-6, with D hard to call. V lost 5 bases, J lost 7 bases, and 15 bases lay in between. The CDR3 extends over 15 amino acids. This CDR3 is CASSRGSYRNSPLHF. The CDR3 DNA follows: TGTGCCAGCAGTCGAGGGAGTTATAGAAATTCACCCCTCCACTTT.